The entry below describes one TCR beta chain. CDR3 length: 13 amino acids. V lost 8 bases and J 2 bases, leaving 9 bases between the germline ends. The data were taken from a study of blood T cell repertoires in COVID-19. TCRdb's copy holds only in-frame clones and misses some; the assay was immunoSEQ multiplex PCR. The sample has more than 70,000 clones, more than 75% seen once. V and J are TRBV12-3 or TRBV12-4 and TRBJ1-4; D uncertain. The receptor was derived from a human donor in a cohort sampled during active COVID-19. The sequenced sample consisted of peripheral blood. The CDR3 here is CASCTTTNEKLFF. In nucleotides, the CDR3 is TGTGCCAGCTGTACTACTACTAATGAAAAACTGTTTTTT.